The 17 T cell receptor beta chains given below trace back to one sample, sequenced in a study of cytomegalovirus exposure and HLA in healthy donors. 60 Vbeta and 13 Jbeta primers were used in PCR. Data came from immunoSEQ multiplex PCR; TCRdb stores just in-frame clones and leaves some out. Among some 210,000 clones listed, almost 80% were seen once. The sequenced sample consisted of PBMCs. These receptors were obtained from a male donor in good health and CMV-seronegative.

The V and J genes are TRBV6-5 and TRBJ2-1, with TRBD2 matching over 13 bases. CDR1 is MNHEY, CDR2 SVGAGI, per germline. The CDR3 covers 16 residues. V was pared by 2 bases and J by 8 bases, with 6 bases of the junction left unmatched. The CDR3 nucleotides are TGTGCCAGCAGTTACACTAGCGGGAGGGCCGGGCATGAGCAGTTCTTC. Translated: CASSYTSGRAGHEQFF.

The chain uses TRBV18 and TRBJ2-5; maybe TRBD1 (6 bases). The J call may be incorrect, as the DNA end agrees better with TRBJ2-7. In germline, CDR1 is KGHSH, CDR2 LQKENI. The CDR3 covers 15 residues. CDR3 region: CASSPAGVASYEQYF. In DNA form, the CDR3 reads TGTGCCAGCTCACCTGCAGGGGTAGCCTCCTACGAGCAGTACTTC.

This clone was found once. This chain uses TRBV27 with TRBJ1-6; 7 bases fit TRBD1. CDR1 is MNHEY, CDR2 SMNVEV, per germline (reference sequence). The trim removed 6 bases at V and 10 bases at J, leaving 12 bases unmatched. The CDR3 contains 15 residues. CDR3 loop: CASSRGTDIYSPLHF. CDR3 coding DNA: TGTGCCAGCAGCCGAGGGACAGATATATACTCACCCCTCCACTTT.

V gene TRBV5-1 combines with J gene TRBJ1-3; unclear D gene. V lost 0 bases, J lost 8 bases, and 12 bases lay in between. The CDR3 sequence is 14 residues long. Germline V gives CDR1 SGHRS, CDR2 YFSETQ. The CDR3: CASSLDGFGDTIYF. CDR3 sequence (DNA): TGCGCCAGCAGCTTGGACGGGTTCGGTGACACCATATATTTT.

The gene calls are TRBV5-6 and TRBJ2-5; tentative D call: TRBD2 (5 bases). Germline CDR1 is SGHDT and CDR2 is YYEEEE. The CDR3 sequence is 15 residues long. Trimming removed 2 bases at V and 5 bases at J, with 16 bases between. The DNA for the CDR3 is TGTGCCAGCAGCTTCGCACCGGGGAAGTGGGAGACCCAGTACTTC. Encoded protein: CASSFAPGKWETQYF. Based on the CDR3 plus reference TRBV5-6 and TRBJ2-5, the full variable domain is DAGVTQSPTHLIKTRGQQVTLRCSPKSGHDTVSWYQQALGQGPQFIFQYYEEEERQRGNFPDRFSGHQFPNYSSELNVNALLLGDSALYLCASSFAPGKWETQYFGPGTRLLVL.

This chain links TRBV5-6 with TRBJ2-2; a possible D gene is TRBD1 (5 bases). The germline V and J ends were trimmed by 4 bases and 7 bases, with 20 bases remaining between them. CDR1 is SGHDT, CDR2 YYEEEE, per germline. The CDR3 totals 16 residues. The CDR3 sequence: CASSPTLLFQGGELFF. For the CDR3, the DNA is TGTGCCAGCAGCCCAACCCTCCTTTTCCAGGGCGGGGAGCTGTTTTTT.

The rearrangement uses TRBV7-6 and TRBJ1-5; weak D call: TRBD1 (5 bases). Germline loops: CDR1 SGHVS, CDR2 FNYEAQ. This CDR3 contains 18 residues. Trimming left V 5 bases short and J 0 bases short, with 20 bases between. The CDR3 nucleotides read TGTGCCAGCAGCCGCATGGGCAGGGAGGCTTATAGCAATCAGCCCCAGCATTTT. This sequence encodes CASSRMGREAYSNQPQHF. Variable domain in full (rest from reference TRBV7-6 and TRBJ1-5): GAGVSQSPRYKVTKRGQDVALRCDPISGHVSLYWYRQALGQGPEFLTYFNYEAQQDKSGLPNDRFSAERPEGSISTLTIQRTEQRDSAMYRCASSRMGREAYSNQPQHFGDGTRLSIL.

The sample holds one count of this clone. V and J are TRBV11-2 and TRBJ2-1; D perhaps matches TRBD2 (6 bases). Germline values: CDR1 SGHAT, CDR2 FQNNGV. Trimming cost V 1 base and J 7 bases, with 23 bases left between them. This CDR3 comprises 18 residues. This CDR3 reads CASSLGRSRDSRLNEQFF. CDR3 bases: TGTGCCAGCAGCTTAGGTAGGAGCCGGGACTCGCGACTGAATGAGCAGTTCTTC.

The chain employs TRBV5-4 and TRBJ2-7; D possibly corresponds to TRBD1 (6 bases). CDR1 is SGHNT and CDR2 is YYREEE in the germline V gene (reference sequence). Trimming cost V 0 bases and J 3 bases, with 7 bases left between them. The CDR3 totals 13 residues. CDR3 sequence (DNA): TGTGCCAGCAGCTTGGAAGGGGGCTACGAGCAGTACTTC. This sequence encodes CASSLEGGYEQYF.

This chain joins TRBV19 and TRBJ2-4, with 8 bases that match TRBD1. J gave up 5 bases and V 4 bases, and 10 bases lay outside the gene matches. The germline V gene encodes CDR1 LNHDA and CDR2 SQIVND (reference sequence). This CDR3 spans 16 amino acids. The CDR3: CASSKDRGQGENIQYF. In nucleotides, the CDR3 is TGTGCCAGTAGTAAAGATCGAGGACAGGGAGAAAACATTCAGTACTTC. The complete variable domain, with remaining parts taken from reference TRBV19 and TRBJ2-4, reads DGGITQSPKYLFRKEGQNVTLSCEQNLNHDAMYWYRQDPGQGLRLIYYSQIVNDFQKGDIAEGYSVSREKKESFPLTVTSAQKNPTAFYLCASSKDRGQGENIQYFGAGTRLSVL.

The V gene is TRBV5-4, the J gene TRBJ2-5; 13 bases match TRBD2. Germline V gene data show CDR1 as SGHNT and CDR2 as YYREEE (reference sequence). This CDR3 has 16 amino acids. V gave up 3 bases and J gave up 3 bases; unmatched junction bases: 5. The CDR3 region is CASSSPGTSGKETQYF. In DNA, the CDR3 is TGTGCCAGCAGCTCCCCCGGGACTAGCGGGAAAGAGACCCAGTACTTC.

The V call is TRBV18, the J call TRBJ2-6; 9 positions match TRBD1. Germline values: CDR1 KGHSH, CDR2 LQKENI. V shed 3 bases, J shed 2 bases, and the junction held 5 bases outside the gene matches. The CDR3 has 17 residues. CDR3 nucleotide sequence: TGTGCCAGCTCACCTACCGGGACAGGGACTGGGGCCAACGTCCTGACTTTC. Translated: CASSPTGTGTGANVLTF.

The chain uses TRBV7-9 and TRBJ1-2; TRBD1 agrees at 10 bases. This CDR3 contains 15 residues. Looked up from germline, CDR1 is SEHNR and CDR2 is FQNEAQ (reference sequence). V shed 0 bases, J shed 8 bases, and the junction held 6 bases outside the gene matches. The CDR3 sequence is CASSLAGQGLWGYTF. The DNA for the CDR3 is TGTGCCAGCAGCTTAGCGGGACAGGGGCTCTGGGGCTACACCTTC.

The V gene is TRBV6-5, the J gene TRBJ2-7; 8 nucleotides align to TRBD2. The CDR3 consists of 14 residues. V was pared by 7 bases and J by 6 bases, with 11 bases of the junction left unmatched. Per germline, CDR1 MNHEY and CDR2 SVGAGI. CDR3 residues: CASTFPGRDVEQYF. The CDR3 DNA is TGTGCCAGCACTTTCCCCGGGAGGGATGTCGAGCAGTACTTC.

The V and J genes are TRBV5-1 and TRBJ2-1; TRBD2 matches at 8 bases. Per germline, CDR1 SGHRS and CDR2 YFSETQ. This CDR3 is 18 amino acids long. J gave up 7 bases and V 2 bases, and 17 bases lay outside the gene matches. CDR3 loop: CASSFGAGGLSRVNEQFF. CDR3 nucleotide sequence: TGCGCCAGCAGCTTCGGGGCGGGAGGCCTTTCCCGGGTAAATGAGCAGTTCTTC.

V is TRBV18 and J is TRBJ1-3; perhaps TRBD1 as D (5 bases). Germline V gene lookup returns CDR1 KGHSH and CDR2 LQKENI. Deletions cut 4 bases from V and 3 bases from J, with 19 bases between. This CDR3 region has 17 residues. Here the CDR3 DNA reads TGTGCCAGCTCACTCCTAAAACCAGGGCTTAGTGGAAACACCATATATTTT. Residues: CASSLLKPGLSGNTIYF.

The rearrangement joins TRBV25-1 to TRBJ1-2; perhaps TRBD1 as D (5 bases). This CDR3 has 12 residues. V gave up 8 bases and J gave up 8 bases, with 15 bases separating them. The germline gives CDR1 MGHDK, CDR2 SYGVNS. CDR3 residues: CASLKPGQGYTF. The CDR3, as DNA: TGTGCCAGCCTGAAGCCAGGGCAAGGCTACACCTTC.